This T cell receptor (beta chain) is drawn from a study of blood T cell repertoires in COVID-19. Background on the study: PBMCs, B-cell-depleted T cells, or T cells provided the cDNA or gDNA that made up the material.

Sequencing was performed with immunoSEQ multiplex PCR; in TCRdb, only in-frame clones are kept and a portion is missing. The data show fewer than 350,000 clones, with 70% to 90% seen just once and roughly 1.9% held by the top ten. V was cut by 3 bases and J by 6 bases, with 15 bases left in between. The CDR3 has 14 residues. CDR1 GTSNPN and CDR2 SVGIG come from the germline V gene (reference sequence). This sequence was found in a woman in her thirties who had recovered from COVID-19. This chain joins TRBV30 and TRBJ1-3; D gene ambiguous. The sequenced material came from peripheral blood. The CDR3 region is CAWRAYDRENTIYF. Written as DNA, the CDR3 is TGTGCCTGGAGAGCCTACGACCGGGAAAACACCATATATTTT. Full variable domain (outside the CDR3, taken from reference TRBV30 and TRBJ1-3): SQTIHQWPATLVQPVGSPLSLECTVEGTSNPNLYWYRQAAGRGLQLLFYSVGIGQISSEVPQNLSASRPQDRQFILSSKKLLLSDSGFYLCAWRAYDRENTIYFGEGSWLTVV.